The 29 T cell receptor beta chains presented below share a single source sample, sequenced in a study of OX40 agonist ivuxolimab in advanced cancers. Library method: the immunoSEQ multiplex PCR assay. TCRdb re-hosts the immuneACCESS table, in-frame sequences only. Its copies lack some clones; in the studies checked, an unresolved V gene accounts for under half of them, and the cause for the rest is not known. The sample data list approximately 25,000 clones, and 80% to 90% of these were observed just once. The ten largest clones add up to around 31% of the sample. Here the sequenced sample was CD4+ or CD8+ T cells sorted from blood, taken in a trial of the OX40 agonist ivuxolimab. Receptors were obtained from an adult with an advanced solid tumor such as melanoma, head and neck, liver or kidney cancer.

The rearrangement joins TRBV14 to TRBJ2-3; TRBD2 might be the D (6 bases). The CDR3 consists of 16 residues. The ends were cut back, 5 bases at V and 0 bases at J, with 15 bases in the middle. CDR1 and CDR2 from the germline V gene are SGHDN and FVKESK. The DNA for the CDR3 is TGTGCCAGCAGCTCCTTCGCGGGGCCGAGCACAGATACGCAGTATTTT. This translates into CASSSFAGPSTDTQYF.

This clone appeared a few times. The chain links TRBV7-9 to TRBJ2-1; 9 bases map to TRBD1. V lost 6 bases and J lost 8; bases outside the gene matches: 11. The CDR3 has 15 amino acids. CDR1 is SEHNR, CDR2 FQNEAQ, per germline (reference sequence). The CDR3 region is CASRSGQGAVDEQFF. The CDR3 region has the DNA TGTGCCAGCAGGTCGGGACAGGGCGCCGTGGATGAGCAGTTCTTC. Full variable domain (missing parts from reference TRBV7-9 and TRBJ2-1): DTGVSQNPRHKITKRGQNVTFRCDPISEHNRLYWYRQTLGQGPEFLTYFQNEAQLEKSRLLSDRFSAERPKGSFSTLEIQRTEQGDSAMYLCASRSGQGAVDEQFFGPGTRLTVL.

The chain combines TRBV19 with TRBJ1-5; no definite D call. This CDR3 comprises 16 residues. Germline loops: CDR1 LNHDA, CDR2 SQIVND (reference sequence). The V end was cut by 3 bases, the J end by 5 bases, with 17 bases between. The chain's CDR3 is CASSIWGERMDQPQHF. The CDR3 nucleotides are TGTGCCAGTAGTATTTGGGGAGAAAGAATGGATCAGCCCCAGCATTTT. Filled out from reference TRBV19 and TRBJ1-5, the complete variable domain reads DGGITQSPKYLFRKEGQNVTLSCEQNLNHDAMYWYRQDPGQGLRLIYYSQIVNDFQKGDIAEGYSVSREKKESFPLTVTSAQKNPTAFYLCASSIWGERMDQPQHFGDGTRLSIL.

This chain joins TRBV7-9 and TRBJ2-7; D is possibly TRBD1 (5 bases). Trimming pared 5 bases from V and 3 bases from J, leaving 8 bases between. This CDR3 is built from 12 residues. Germline V gene lookup returns CDR1 SEHNR and CDR2 FQNEAQ (reference sequence). The CDR3 loop reads CASSPDNYEQYF. CDR3 nucleotide sequence: TGTGCCAGCAGCCCGGACAACTACGAGCAGTACTTC.

J is TRBJ2-7 and V is TRBV6-5, with unresolved D. V gave up 5 bases and J gave up 2 bases, with 10 bases separating them. CDR3 size: 13 residues. Germline CDR1 reads MNHEY; CDR2 reads SVGAGI. The DNA of the CDR3 is TGTGCCAGCAGTCAACATTTAACCTACGAGCAGTACTTC. Its protein product is CASSQHLTYEQYF.

The chain is built from TRBV30 and TRBJ1-1; D unclear. The V end was cut by 4 bases, the J end by 0 bases, with 9 bases between. Germline V lookup: CDR1 GTSNPN, CDR2 SVGIG (reference sequence). The CDR3 is made up of 13 amino acids. CDR3 loop: CAWTRPLNTEAFF. The CDR3 nucleotides are TGTGCCTGGACCCGTCCCTTGAACACTGAAGCTTTCTTT.

This clone was counted a few times. The chain links TRBV18 to TRBJ2-7; 8 bases map to TRBD2. The V gene's germline CDR1 is KGHSH and CDR2 LQKENI. This CDR3 spans 13 amino acids. J lost 6 bases, V lost 3 bases, and 4 bases had no gene match. CDR3 nucleotide sequence: TGTGCCAGCTCACCGGGACTAGGTCCCGAGCAGTACTTC. As protein: CASSPGLGPEQYF.

This rearrangement joins TRBV7-2 to TRBJ2-2, with a weak D call TRBD2 (6 bases). The germline V and J ends were trimmed by 4 bases and 7 bases, with 13 bases remaining between them. The length of the CDR3 is 14 residues. CDR1 and CDR2 (germline): SGHTA, FQGNSA. The CDR3, as DNA: TGTGCCAGCAGCTACCGGGAGTTTGGCGGGGAGCTGTTTTTT. This sequence encodes CASSYREFGGELFF. Based on the CDR3 plus reference TRBV7-2 and TRBJ2-2, the full variable domain is GAGVSQSPSNKVTEKGKDVELRCDPISGHTALYWYRQSLGQGLEFLIYFQGNSAPDKSGLPSDRFSAERTGGSVSTLTIQRTQQEDSAVYLCASSYREFGGELFFGEGSRLTVL.

This chain joins TRBV5-5 and TRBJ1-2, with 10 nucleotides matching TRBD1. This CDR3 has 15 residues. CDR1 and CDR2 (germline): SGHKS, YYEKEE (reference sequence). V lost 4 bases and J lost 4; bases outside the gene matches: 7. The CDR3 bases are TGTGCCAGCAGCGAACGGGACAGGGGTCCCTATGGCTACACCTTC. Translated: CASSERDRGPYGYTF.

The chain links TRBV7-9 to TRBJ2-1; D remains ambiguous. V was shortened by 5 bases and J by 12 bases, with 14 bases between the two germline ends. The CDR3 has 12 amino acids. The V gene's germline CDR1 is SEHNR and CDR2 FQNEAQ (reference sequence). The CDR3 coding sequence is TGTGCCAGCAGCGCCCCGACTCGTGGGCAGTTCTTC. As protein: CASSAPTRGQFF.

V is TRBV27 and J is TRBJ2-5, with 7 nucleotides matching TRBD2. The CDR3 length is 14 residues. Germline lookup yields CDR1 MNHEY and CDR2 SMNVEV (reference sequence). V trimming: 8 bases; J trimming: 0 bases; junction bases outside the gene matches: 6. In nucleotides, the CDR3 is TGTGCCAGCCAAGCCGGGGGGAACCAAGAGACCCAGTACTTC. This sequence encodes CASQAGGNQETQYF.

V gene TRBV2 combines with J gene TRBJ2-5; 8 positions agree with TRBD2. Unmatched junction bases numbered 8, after V lost 3 bases and J lost 2 bases. This CDR3 region has 16 residues. Per the germline V gene, CDR1 is SNHLY and CDR2 is FYNNEI. This chain's CDR3 is CASSDLASGRQETQYF. The CDR3 coding sequence is TGTGCCAGCAGTGATTTGGCTAGCGGGCGTCAAGAGACCCAGTACTTC. The full variable domain, rest sourced from reference TRBV2 and TRBJ2-5, is EPEVTQTPSHQVTQMGQEVILRCVPISNHLYFYWYRQILGQKVEFLVSFYNNEISEKSEIFDDQFSVERPDGSNFTLKIRSTKLEDSAMYFCASSDLASGRQETQYFGPGTRLLVL.

This chain connects TRBV10-1 to TRBJ2-7; D assignment may be TRBD1 or TRBD2 (5 bases each). CDR1 WNHNN and CDR2 SYGVQD come from the germline V gene (reference sequence). The CDR3 contains 15 residues. Between the trimmed V and J ends, which lost 7 bases and 0 bases, there was a span of 16 bases. In nucleotides, the CDR3 is TGCGCCAGCACTCCCCGGGACGGGTGCTCCTACGAGCAGTACTTC. Translation gives CASTPRDGCSYEQYF.

CDR3 nucleotide sequence: TGTGCCAGCAGCTTGGAAGCTTCACCCCTCCACTTT. The encoded protein is CASSLEASPLHF. The J gene is TRBJ1-6, the V gene TRBV5-4; D unresolved. Germline CDR1 SGHNT, CDR2 YYREEE (reference sequence). This CDR3 has 12 amino acids. V lost 0 bases to trimming and J lost 9 bases, with 4 bases between them.

This clone was seen only once. The chain uses TRBV6-5 and TRBJ2-7; D not certain. Germline CDR1 MNHEY, CDR2 SVGAGI. CDR3 length: 13 amino acids. V dropped 2 bases and J dropped 0 bases, with 5 bases sitting between them. CDR3 coding DNA: TGTGCCAGCAGTTACCAGAGCTCCTACGAGCAGTACTTC. The encoded protein is CASSYQSSYEQYF.

The rearrangement uses TRBV15 and TRBJ2-7; D is perhaps TRBD1 or TRBD2 (5 bases each). The length of the CDR3 is 14 residues. In germline, CDR1 is LNHNV, CDR2 YYDKDF (reference sequence). V was trimmed by 0 bases and J by 4 bases, leaving 10 bases between them. This CDR3 is CATSRDQGAYEQYF. The CDR3 DNA follows: TGTGCCACCAGCAGAGATCAGGGAGCTTACGAGCAGTACTTC.

The rearrangement links TRBV6-6 to TRBJ2-5; 11 positions agree with TRBD2. This CDR3 spans 13 amino acids. CDR1 and CDR2 from the germline V gene are MNHNY and SVGAGI (reference sequence). With 7 bases clipped from V and 4 bases from J, the junction kept 2 bases outside the gene matches. The CDR3 nucleotides read TGTGCCAGCATTCTAGCGGGAGGAGAGACCCAGTACTTC. It specifies CASILAGGETQYF.

V is TRBV4-1 and J is TRBJ2-5, with 7 positions matching TRBD1. CDR1 MGHRA and CDR2 YSYEKL come from the germline V gene. V gave up 0 bases and J gave up 3 bases; unmatched junction bases: 7. The CDR3 length is 16 residues. The chain's CDR3 is CASSQETGTIKETQYF. CDR3 sequence (DNA): TGCGCCAGCAGCCAAGAGACAGGGACGATTAAAGAGACCCAGTACTTC.

The table lists this clone with a few counts. This chain uses TRBV27 with TRBJ2-7, with D possibly called TRBD1 or TRBD2 (5 bases each). The CDR3 loop spans 15 amino acids. CDR1 MNHEY and CDR2 SMNVEV come from the germline V gene (reference sequence). Deletions cut 5 bases from V and 0 bases from J, with 14 bases between. In DNA form, the CDR3 reads TGTGCCAGCAGTCCGAGAGGGGCCCGCTCCTACGAGCAGTACTTC. Translation: CASSPRGARSYEQYF.

The chain is built from TRBV4-1 and TRBJ2-3; D uncertain. CDR3 length equals 13 residues. CDR1 MGHRA and CDR2 YSYEKL come from the germline V gene. V was shortened by 4 bases and J by 6 bases, with 11 bases between the two germline ends. CDR3 bases: TGCGCCAGCAGCCCTTCTGGCCCCGATACGCAGTATTTT. Translation: CASSPSGPDTQYF.

This rearrangement joins TRBV9 to TRBJ2-2, with 8 bases fitting TRBD1. CDR1 is SGDLS and CDR2 is YYNGEE in the germline V gene. J lost 6 bases, V lost 4 bases, and 17 bases had no gene match. The CDR3 totals 18 residues. The CDR3 coding sequence is TGTGCCAGCAGCAACCCGGGTCGAGGGACAGGTATAGCCGGGGAGCTGTTTTTT. This sequence encodes CASSNPGRGTGIAGELFF. Complete variable domain (other parts from reference TRBV9 and TRBJ2-2): DSGVTQTPKHLITATGQRVTLRCSPRSGDLSVYWYQQSLDQGLQFLIQYYNGEERAKGNILERFSAQQFPDLHSELNLSSLELGDSALYFCASSNPGRGTGIAGELFFGEGSRLTVL.

The chain links TRBV28 to TRBJ2-2, with D hard to call. The germline gives CDR1 MDHEN, CDR2 SYDVKM. This CDR3 is built from 12 residues. Trimming took off 4 bases at V and 6 bases at J, with 6 bases between the two ends. The chain's CDR3 is CASSYGSGELFF. The CDR3 nucleotides are TGTGCCAGCAGTTATGGTTCCGGGGAGCTGTTTTTT. The full variable domain, rest sourced from reference TRBV28 and TRBJ2-2, is DVKVTQSSRYLVKRTGEKVFLECVQDMDHENMFWYRQDPGLGLRLIYFSYDVKMKEKGDIPEGYSVSREKKERFSLILESASTNQTSMYLCASSYGSGELFFGEGSRLTVL.

The rearrangement uses TRBV6-6 and TRBJ2-5, with unresolved D. The CDR3 loop spans 15 amino acids. The V gene lost 5 bases and the J gene lost 5 bases, with 18 bases spanning the gap. CDR1 MNHNY and CDR2 SVGAGI come from the germline V gene (reference sequence). The CDR3 DNA sequence: TGTGCCAGCAGTCACTACGAAGGGTCGGAGGAGACCCAGTACTTC. This gives the protein CASSHYEGSEETQYF.

This clone has just one count. The chain uses TRBV14 and TRBJ2-7; D gene ambiguous. The V end lost 0 bases, the J end lost 0 bases, and 6 bases lay between the germline ends. Per the germline V gene, CDR1 is SGHDN and CDR2 is FVKESK. The CDR3 totals 14 residues. The CDR3: CASSQDGYSYEQYF. The CDR3 coding sequence is TGTGCCAGCAGCCAAGATGGGTACTCCTACGAGCAGTACTTC.

The chain recombines TRBV30 with TRBJ2-3, with D possibly matching TRBD1 (6 bases). Trimming removed 2 bases from V and 3 bases from J, with 15 bases in between. The germline CDR1 and CDR2 sequences are GTSNPN and SVGIG (reference sequence). The length of the CDR3 is 15 residues. The CDR3 coding sequence is TGTGCCTGGAGTCCCGGGACAATCAGGACAGATACGCAGTATTTT. Its protein product is CAWSPGTIRTDTQYF. Using reference TRBV30 and TRBJ2-3 for the parts outside the CDR3, the full variable domain is SQTIHQWPATLVQPVGSPLSLECTVEGTSNPNLYWYRQAAGRGLQLLFYSVGIGQISSEVPQNLSASRPQDRQFILSSKKLLLSDSGFYLCAWSPGTIRTDTQYFGPGTRLTVL.

This clone was found a few times. This chain links TRBV7-8 with TRBJ2-5, with D perhaps assigned TRBD1 or TRBD2 (5 bases each). The germline V and J ends were trimmed by 2 bases and 5 bases, with 15 bases remaining between them. Germline assignment: CDR1 SGHVS and CDR2 FQNEAQ. This CDR3 has 15 amino acids. CDR3 in amino acids: CASSLTQGTGETQYF. The CDR3 region has the DNA TGTGCCAGCAGCTTAACCCAGGGTACGGGGGAGACCCAGTACTTC.

The V gene is TRBV28, the J gene TRBJ2-3, with TRBD2 matching 7 bases. V lost 8 bases and J lost 0; bases outside the gene matches: 5. Germline CDR1 MDHEN, CDR2 SYDVKM. The CDR3 covers 14 residues. CDR3 in DNA: TGTGCCAGCGGTGATAGCGGGAGCACAGATACGCAGTATTTT. It encodes CASGDSGSTDTQYF.

The CDR3 is CASRDTGGGTGELFF. Here the CDR3 DNA reads TGTGCCAGCAGGGATACAGGGGGAGGGACCGGGGAGCTGTTTTTT. The chain uses TRBV9 and TRBJ2-2; TRBD1 is a possible D gene (8 bases). The V and J ends lost 5 bases and 5 bases respectively, with 16 bases between them. The CDR3 covers 15 residues. From germline, CDR1 is SGDLS and CDR2 YYNGEE.

As concerns this clone: A read error may account for a junction end that differs from germline. The chain recombines TRBV27 with TRBJ1-3; D tentatively reads TRBD1 or TRBD2 (5 bases each). TRBJ2-2 explains the end of the DNA better; the J call may be wrong. CDR3 size: 17 residues. In germline, CDR1 is MNHEY, CDR2 SMNVEV (reference sequence). The CDR3 loop is CASTLLGTGRYTGELFF. CDR3 DNA sequence: TGTGCCAGCACTTTACTAGGGACGGGGCGGTACACCGGGGAGCTGTTTTTT.